The clone carrying this TCR beta chain has only a few counts. These data originate in a study of blood T cell repertoires in COVID-19. Overall study context: Whether acute or convalescent, the COVID-19 samples came from the United States, Italy and Spain. T cells, B-cell-depleted T cells, or PBMCs provided the cDNA or gDNA that served as material.

Authors' analysis steps: Counts of nucleated cells, estimated from reference gene primer amplification, were obtained. The repertoire was sequenced with immunoSEQ multiplex PCR; TCRdb's copy has only in-frame clones and lacks some. V and J calls and clone size are as listed in that table; D and trimming were resolved from the DNA. This sample yields 150,000 to 200,000 clones, of which more than 60% are seen a single time; around 3% belongs to the top ten. This CDR3 has 15 amino acids. Germline assignment: CDR1 MDHEN and CDR2 SYDVKM. The V segment lost 5 bases and the J segment 0 bases; nucleotides outside the gene matches: 4.

This chain connects TRBV28 to TRBJ1-3, with 7 bases aligning to TRBD1. The clonotype originates from a man aged 70 or older with acute or convalescent COVID-19. Specimen: peripheral blood. In nucleotides, the CDR3 is TGTGCCAGCAGTGTTTACAGGGGCTCTGGAAACACCATATATTTT. Translating gives CASSVYRGSGNTIYF.